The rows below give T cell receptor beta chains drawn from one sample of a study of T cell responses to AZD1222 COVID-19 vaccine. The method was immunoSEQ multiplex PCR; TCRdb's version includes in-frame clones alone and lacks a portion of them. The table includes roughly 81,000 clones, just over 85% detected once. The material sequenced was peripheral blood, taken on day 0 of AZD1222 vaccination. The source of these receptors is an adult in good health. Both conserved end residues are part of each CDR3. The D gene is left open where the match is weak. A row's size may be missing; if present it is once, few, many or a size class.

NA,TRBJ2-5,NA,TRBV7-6,CASSLEGTLQETQYF,TGTGCCAGCAGCTTAGAAGGGACACTCCAAGAGACCCAGTACTTC
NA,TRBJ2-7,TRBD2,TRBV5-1,CASSLNSGSSYEQYF,TGCGCCAGCAGCTTGAACAGCGGGAGCTCCTACGAGCAGTACTTC
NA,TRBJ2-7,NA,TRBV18,CASSYRVYEQYF,TGTGCCAGCTCATACAGGGTCTACGAGCAGTACTTC
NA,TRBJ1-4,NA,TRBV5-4,CASSLGSANEKLFF,TGTGCCAGCAGCTTGGGCAGCGCCAATGAAAAACTGTTTTTT
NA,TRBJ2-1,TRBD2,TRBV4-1,CASSHLREGQNEQFF,TGCGCCAGCAGCCATCTGCGGGAGGGCCAAAATGAGCAGTTCTTC
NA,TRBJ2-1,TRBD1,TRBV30,CAWRDRDRGRNEQFF,TGTGCCTGGAGGGACCGGGACAGGGGGCGCAATGAGCAGTTCTTC
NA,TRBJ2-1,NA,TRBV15,CATSRGSGYNEQFF,TGTGCCACCAGCAGAGGTAGCGGCTACAATGAGCAGTTCTTC
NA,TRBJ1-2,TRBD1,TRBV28,CASRIGQGRGYTF,TGTGCCAGCAGGATCGGACAGGGGAGAGGCTACACCTTC
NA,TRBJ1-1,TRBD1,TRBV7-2,CASSYKSGTGYEAFF,TGTGCCAGCAGCTATAAGTCCGGGACAGGGTACGAAGCTTTCTTT
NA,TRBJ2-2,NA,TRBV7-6,CASSPPDRGELFF,TGTGCCAGCAGCCCCCCGGACCGCGGGGAGCTGTTTTTT
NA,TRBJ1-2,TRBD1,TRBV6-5,CASAWTGMDYGYTF,TGTGCCAGTGCCTGGACAGGGATGGACTATGGCTACACCTTC
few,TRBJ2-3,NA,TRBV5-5,CASRGSRSTDTQYF,TGTGCCAGCAGGGGGAGCCGTAGCACAGATACGCAGTATTTT
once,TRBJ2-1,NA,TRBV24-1,CATSDRTSGEQFF,TGTGCCACCAGTGACCGAACGAGTGGAGAGCAGTTCTTC
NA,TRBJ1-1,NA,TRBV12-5,CASARRSADEAFF,TGTGCTAGTGCCAGGAGGAGTGCCGATGAAGCTTTCTTT
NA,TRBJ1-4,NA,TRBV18,CASSPWSRDEKLFF,TGTGCCAGCTCACCATGGAGCAGGGATGAAAAACTGTTTTTT
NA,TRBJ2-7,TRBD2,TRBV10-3,CAISPGLASHEQYF,TGTGCCATCAGTCCCGGACTAGCTTCCCACGAGCAGTACTTC
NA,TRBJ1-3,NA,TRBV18,CASSPPSQGDGNTIYF,TGTGCCAGCTCACCACCTAGTCAAGGGGATGGAAACACCATATATTTT
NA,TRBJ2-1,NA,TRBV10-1,CASSISSYNEQFF,TGCGCCAGCTCGATTAGCTCCTACAATGAGCAGTTCTTC
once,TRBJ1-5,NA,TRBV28,CASSFSGGRQPQHF,TGTGCCAGCAGTTTCAGCGGAGGAAGGCAGCCCCAGCATTTT
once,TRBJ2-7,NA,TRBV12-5,CASGDRNFGPYEQYF,TGTGCTAGTGGTGATCGAAATTTCGGCCCCTACGAGCAGTACTTC
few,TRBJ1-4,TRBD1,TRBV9,CASSVSPGQGNEKLFF,TGTGCCAGCAGCGTTAGCCCGGGACAGGGTAATGAAAAACTGTTTTTT
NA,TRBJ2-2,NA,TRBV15,CATSGREFGELFF,TGTGCCACCAGCGGTAGGGAATTCGGGGAGCTGTTTTTT
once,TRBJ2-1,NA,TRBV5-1,CASSLEGGPASYNEQFF,TGCGCCAGCAGCTTGGAGGGCGGGCCCGCCTCCTACAATGAGCAGTTCTTC
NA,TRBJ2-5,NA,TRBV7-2,CASSFGVEETQYF,TGTGCCAGCAGCTTCGGGGTCGAAGAGACCCAGTACTTC
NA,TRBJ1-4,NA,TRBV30,CAWRNLPENEKLFF,TGTGCCTGGAGAAACCTACCGGAGAATGAAAAACTGTTTTTT
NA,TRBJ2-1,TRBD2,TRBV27,CASSPLSGRAKDEQFF,TGTGCCAGCAGTCCTCTTAGCGGGAGAGCGAAGGATGAGCAGTTCTTC
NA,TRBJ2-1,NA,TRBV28,CASSVSGPYNEQFF,TGTGCCAGCAGTGTCAGCGGGCCCTACAATGAGCAGTTCTTC
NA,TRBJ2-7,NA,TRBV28,CASSLSSLYEQYF,TGTGCCAGCAGTTTAAGTTCTCTCTACGAGCAGTACTTC
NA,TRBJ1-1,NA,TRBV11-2,CASSLSGRPEAFF,TGTGCCAGCAGCCTTTCCGGTAGGCCTGAAGCTTTCTTT
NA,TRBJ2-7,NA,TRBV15,CATSRGQDPYEQYF,TGTGCCACCAGCAGAGGACAAGACCCCTACGAGCAGTACTTC
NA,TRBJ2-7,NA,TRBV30,CAWSGGTSRLREQYF,TGTGCCTGGAGCGGCGGGACATCCCGTCTTCGCGAGCAGTACTTC
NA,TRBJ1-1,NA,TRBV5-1,CASSSRTDSNTEAFF,TGCGCCAGCAGCTCGAGGACTGATTCGAACACTGAAGCTTTCTTT
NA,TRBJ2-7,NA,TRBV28,CASRTGGRTSNEQYF,TGTGCCAGCAGGACGGGGGGCCGAACGTCGAACGAGCAGTACTTC
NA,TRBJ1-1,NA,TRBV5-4,CASSLWRNTRNTEAFF,TGTGCCAGCAGCTTATGGAGGAATACAAGGAACACTGAAGCTTTCTTT
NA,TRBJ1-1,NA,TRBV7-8,CASSLVGLNTEAFF,TGTGCCAGCAGCTTAGTTGGCCTGAACACTGAAGCTTTCTTT
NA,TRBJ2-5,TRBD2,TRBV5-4,CASSLAGSGRPGETQYF,TGTGCCAGCAGCTTGGCTGGTAGCGGGAGGCCCGGGGAGACCCAGTACTTC
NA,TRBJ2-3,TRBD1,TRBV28,CASRGDRLPISTDTQYF,TGTGCCAGCAGGGGGGACAGACTTCCCATTTCCACAGATACGCAGTATTTT
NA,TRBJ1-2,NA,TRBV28,CASSLSAQGYGYTF,TGTGCCAGCAGTTTAAGTGCGCAGGGGTATGGCTACACCTTC
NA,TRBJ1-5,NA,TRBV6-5,CASSSHRVYSNQPQHF,TGTGCCAGCAGTTCCCATAGAGTCTATAGCAATCAGCCCCAGCATTTT
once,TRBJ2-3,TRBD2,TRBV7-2,CASSLSGRPLTDTQYF,TGTGCCAGCAGCCTCAGCGGGAGGCCTCTCACAGATACGCAGTATTTT
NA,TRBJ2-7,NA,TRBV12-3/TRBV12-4,CASILGVGEQYF,TGTGCCAGCATCTTAGGGGTGGGCGAGCAGTACTTC
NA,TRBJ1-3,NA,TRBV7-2,CASSLGGNTIYF,TGTGCCAGCAGCTTAGGCGGAAACACCATATATTTT
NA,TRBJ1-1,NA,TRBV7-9,CASSANMNTEAFF,TGTGCCAGCAGCGCCAACATGAACACTGAAGCTTTCTTT
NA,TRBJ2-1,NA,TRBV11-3,CASSFLGGGSYNEQFF,TGTGCCAGCAGCTTTCTGGGGGGAGGAAGCTACAATGAGCAGTTCTTC
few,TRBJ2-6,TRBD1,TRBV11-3,CASSLAGQGFSGANVLTF,TGTGCCAGCAGCTTAGCGGGACAGGGGTTTTCTGGGGCCAACGTCCTGACTTTC
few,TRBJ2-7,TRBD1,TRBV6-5,CASSLRTGGYEQYF,TGTGCCAGCAGTCTAAGGACAGGGGGCTACGAGCAGTACTTC
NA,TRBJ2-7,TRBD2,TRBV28,CASSVIAGGYTERGYEQYF,TGTGCCAGCAGCGTCATAGCGGGAGGGTATACGGAGAGGGGCTACGAGCAGTACTTC
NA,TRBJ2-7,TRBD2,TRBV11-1,CASSLRTSGYDYEQYF,TGTGCCAGCAGCTTACGGACTAGCGGGTATGACTACGAGCAGTACTTC
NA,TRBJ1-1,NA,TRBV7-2,CASSSEHGGTFF,TGTGCCAGCAGCTCTGAGCATGGGGGAACTTTCTTT
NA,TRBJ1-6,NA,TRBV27,CASTRGVGGNNSPLHF,TGTGCCAGCACGAGGGGGGTTGGGGGAAATAATTCACCCCTCCACTTT
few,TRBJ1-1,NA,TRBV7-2,CASSMDGTSHTEAFF,TGTGCCAGCAGCATGGACGGGACAAGTCACACTGAAGCTTTCTTT
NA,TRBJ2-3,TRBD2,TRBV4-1,CASSRAVLAGGTDTQYF,TGCGCCAGCAGCCGAGCGGTTCTAGCGGGGGGCACAGATACGCAGTATTTT
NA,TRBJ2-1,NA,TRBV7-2,CASSLRQDGVGSYNEQFF,TGTGCCAGCAGCTTAAGGCAGGATGGGGTAGGGTCCTACAATGAGCAGTTCTTC
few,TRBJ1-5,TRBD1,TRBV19,CARPGGGQPQHF,TGTGCCAGGCCAGGGGGAGGTCAGCCCCAGCATTTT
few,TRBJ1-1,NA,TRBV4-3,CASSQDHGARRAEAFF,TGCGCCAGCAGCCAAGATCACGGGGCGCGGAGGGCTGAAGCTTTCTTT